This T cell receptor (beta chain) was profiled in a study of control samples from healthy donors and cancer patients. TCRdb's copy holds only in-frame clones and misses some; the assay was immunoSEQ multiplex PCR. The sample lists tens of thousands of clones; 70% to 90% were seen once. The TCR sequence derives from a woman aged 55-70 years with head and neck cancer. Material for sequencing was PBMCs.

CDR3 in DNA: TGCGCCAGCAGCTTGGAGGGGGAGACCCAGTACTTC. It translates to CASSLEGETQYF. The chain links TRBV5-1 to TRBJ2-5, with D perhaps TRBD1 (5 bases). This CDR3 contains 12 residues. Deletions cut 0 bases from V and 5 bases from J, with 5 bases between. Germline V gives CDR1 SGHRS, CDR2 YFSETQ.